This T cell receptor beta chain was documented in a study of T cells in Graves' hyperthyroidism and ophthalmopathy. Regions amplified from RNA transcripts were the TCR beta CDR3 regions. The HTBI set primed first-round TCR CDR3 RT-PCR. TCRdb used MiXCR to reprocess the multiplex PCR reads, holding one entry per CDR3 protein. The table includes under 600,000 distinct CDR3 sequences, about a sixth detected once. Clinical symptoms, serum thyroxine and TRAb, thyroid ultrasound and orbital computed tomography together formed the diagnostic basis. The CDR3 spans 18 residues. Germline V gives CDR1 ENHRY, CDR2 SYGVKD. The V gene end was trimmed by 10 bases and the J gene end by 4 bases; junction bases not matched to a gene: 21.

The source is a woman aged 40 to 55 with Graves' ophthalmopathy. The J gene is TRBJ1-1, the V gene TRBV10-3, with 10 bases identical to TRBD1. What was sequenced was blood. The CDR3 DNA follows: TGTGCCACCAGGGCGACAGGGGGCAGGCGGAAAGCGGGCACTGAAGCTTTCTTT. This translates into CATRATGGRRKAGTEAFF.